A selection of T cell receptor beta chains follows, all from one sample in a study of graft-versus-host responses after intestinal transplantation. The data were produced by immunoSEQ multiplex PCR, yet TCRdb's version contains in-frame clones alone and is incomplete. This table holds approximately 14,000 clones, about 74% found once. This material consisted of ileum tissue, taken 16 days after intestinal transplant. The receptors were sampled from a human patient who received an intestinal transplant, so some T cells may come from the graft donor. The conserved cysteine and the conserved F or W are not part of the CDR3 here. The order of the fields is V gene, D gene, J gene, CDR3 length, CDR3 protein. The D gene is left open where the match is weak.

TRBV5-1	.	TRBJ1-1	12	ASRQTGSYNEAF
TRBV11-2	.	TRBJ2-5	14	ASSLVYRGARETQY
TRBV29-1	.	TRBJ1-2	10	SGLRANYGYT
TRBV19	TRBD2	TRBJ2-3	17	ASPAGLAGGGLHTDTQY
TRBV6-1	.	TRBJ1-5	12	ASSELISNQPQH
TRBV2	TRBD1	TRBJ1-1	13	ASSEARTGGLEAF
TRBV9	.	TRBJ1-4	14	ASSVGTGGLNEKLF
TRBV28	.	TRBJ1-2	9	ASRVGYGYT
TRBV4-2	.	TRBJ2-7	9	ASSLDNEQY
TRBV6-5	.	TRBJ1-2	10	ASSPEGYGYT
TRBV28	TRBD2	TRBJ2-7	15	ASSFGQAGLAGYEQY
TRBV6-5	.	TRBJ1-2	12	ASRPWTVFYGYT
TRBV29-1	TRBD1	TRBJ1-3	12	SVTQGVSGNTIY
TRBV5-6	TRBD2	TRBJ2-2	14	ASSFSTSGITGELF
TRBV6-1	.	TRBJ2-7	14	ASSEWAGGSVYEQY
TRBV4-3	.	TRBJ1-3	13	ASSQDPGSGNTIY
TRBV27	.	TRBJ1-5	11	ASSLLPAGPQH
TRBV14	TRBD1	TRBJ2-3	14	ASSPGGRHSTDTQY
TRBV5-1	TRBD2	TRBJ2-3	11	ASRSGLAVTQY
TRBV14	.	TRBJ2-3	9	ASSRHRTQY
TRBV15	.	TRBJ2-5	13	ATSRDEQYQETQY
TRBV27	TRBD2	TRBJ2-1	15	ASSLLGGLAGYNEQF
TRBV5-8	TRBD1	TRBJ2-1	13	ASSQDRGSYNEQF
TRBV9	.	TRBJ1-3	13	ASSARPGPGNTIY
TRBV10-3	TRBD2	TRBJ2-7	12	AAAGTSGSYEQY
TRBV10-3	TRBD2	TRBJ2-1	14	AISETSGRPNNEQF
TRBV2	TRBD1	TRBJ2-1	14	ASSGVDRVRGNEQF
TRBV7-9	TRBD1	TRBJ2-5	12	ASSHRGTQETQY
TRBV4-2	.	TRBJ2-7	13	ASSQGETSSYEQY
TRBV10-2	TRBD2	TRBJ2-3	14	ASIKALAGVTDTQY
TRBV27	TRBD1	TRBJ1-5	12	ASSLSQGYQPQH
TRBV9	.	TRBJ1-2	12	ASSGDLWNYGYT
TRBV27	.	TRBJ2-5	13	ASSSQRTEEETQY
TRBV7-9	TRBD1	TRBJ2-1	13	ASSLGLAGGDEQF
TRBV25-1	.	TRBJ2-3	14	ASSRHQEFRTDTQY
TRBV5-1	.	TRBJ2-7	10	ASSQEVYEQY
TRBV7-8	.	TRBJ1-2	11	ASSPQGLYGYT
TRBV9	TRBD2	TRBJ2-1	14	ASSSRTSGTYNEQF
TRBV5-4	.	TRBJ2-7	10	ASSLRSLEQY
TRBV5-1	TRBD1	TRBJ2-7	17	ASSLRGEPGTGDYYEQY
TRBV5-1	.	TRBJ2-7	11	ASTGLAPWEQY
TRBV2	.	TRBJ1-2	13	ASSEPGGGYYGYT
TRBV9	.	TRBJ1-6	12	ASSVGWENSPLH
TRBV14	TRBD2	TRBJ2-1	14	ASSPLSGASYNEQF
TRBV5-5	.	TRBJ2-7	10	ASSLTGNEQY
TRBV7-3	TRBD2	TRBJ2-5	13	ASSPSGSSQETQY
TRBV6-6	.	TRBJ1-1	12	ASSRLPGYTEAF
TRBV19	TRBD2	TRBJ2-6	16	ASSILAGAYSGANVLT
TRBV5-1	.	TRBJ2-3	9	ASSTGGTQY
TRBV7-3	.	TRBJ2-3	12	ASRRHGFADTQY
TRBV29-1	TRBD1	TRBJ1-2	12	SVSQTGTDYGYT
TRBV7-9	TRBD1	TRBJ1-5	13	ASSLGQGGIQPQH
TRBV4-3	TRBD2	TRBJ2-1	14	ASSPSLLAGGQEQF